Sequencing of this T cell receptor beta chain was carried out in a study of shared clonotypes between healthy human individuals. All of the donors resided in Nashville, Tennessee, and each was a Caucasian adult. Evenly divided among several immunoSEQ plates was the genomic DNA of each subset. Produced via immunoSEQ multiplex PCR; TCRdb's table is partial and in-frame only. The sample records roughly 1 million clones, approximately 76% being singletons. This CDR3 comprises 17 residues. Trimming left V 1 base short and J 1 base short, with 13 bases between. CDR1 and CDR2 (germline): LGHNA, YSLEER. The source is a man between 18 and 29 years old in good health. Sequenced material: memory CD4+ T cells sorted from blood. Subset in this sample: CD45RA-negative fraction. The rearrangement links TRBV4-3 to TRBJ2-2; D could derive from TRBD1 or TRBD2 (6 bases each). CDR3 sequence (DNA): TGCGCCAGCAGCCAAGGAAGAGGGGGGAAGAACACCGGGGAGCTGTTTTTT. Its translation: CASSQGRGGKNTGELFF.